The sample holds many counts of the clone carrying this T cell receptor (beta chain). Antigen specificity is unknown. The CDR3 loop spans 15 amino acids. Germline assignment: CDR1 SGHRS and CDR2 YFSETQ. Trimming left V 0 bases short and J 4 bases short, with 13 bases between. These data are taken from a study of molecular identifiers for immune sequencing clone quantification. Whole-study results and caveats: For effector cells, clones above 20 RNA copies held over 98% of molecules; for naive cells, under 1%. Highly expanded clones may be undercounted when identical TCR molecules share barcodes.

From the PCR reads, TCRdb called clonotypes with MiXCR, one entry per CDR3 protein. Counted here are some 100,000 distinct CDR3 sequences, around 33% occurring once; the ten biggest clones make up roughly 4.2%. V is TRBV5-1 and J is TRBJ1-2, with D hard to call. Sequencing was done on a sample of naive CD8+ T cells from blood, with Jurkat cell RNA spiked in. Regarding subset: FACS-sorted CD8+CD4-CCR7+CD45RA+ naive T cells. The source is a human donor in good health. Some libraries in this study had Jurkat cell RNA spiked in. CDR3 in amino acids: CASSLEAWTSYGYTF. Written as DNA, the CDR3 is TGCGCCAGCAGCTTGGAAGCCTGGACGTCCTATGGCTACACCTTC.